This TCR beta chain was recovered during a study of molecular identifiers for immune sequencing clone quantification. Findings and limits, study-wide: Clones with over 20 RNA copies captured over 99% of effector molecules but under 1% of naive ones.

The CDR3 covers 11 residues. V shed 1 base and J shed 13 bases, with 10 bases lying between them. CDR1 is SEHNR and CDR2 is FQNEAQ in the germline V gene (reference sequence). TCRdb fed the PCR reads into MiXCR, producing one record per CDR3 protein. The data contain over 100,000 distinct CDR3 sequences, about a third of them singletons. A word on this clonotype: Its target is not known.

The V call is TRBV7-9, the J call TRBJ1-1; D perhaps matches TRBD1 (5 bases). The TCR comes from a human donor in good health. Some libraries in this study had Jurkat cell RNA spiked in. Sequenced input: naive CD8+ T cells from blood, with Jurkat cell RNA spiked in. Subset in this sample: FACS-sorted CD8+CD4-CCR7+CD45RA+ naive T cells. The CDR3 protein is CASSLGGLGFF. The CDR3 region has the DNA TGTGCCAGCAGCTTAGGGGGACTGGGTTTCTTT.